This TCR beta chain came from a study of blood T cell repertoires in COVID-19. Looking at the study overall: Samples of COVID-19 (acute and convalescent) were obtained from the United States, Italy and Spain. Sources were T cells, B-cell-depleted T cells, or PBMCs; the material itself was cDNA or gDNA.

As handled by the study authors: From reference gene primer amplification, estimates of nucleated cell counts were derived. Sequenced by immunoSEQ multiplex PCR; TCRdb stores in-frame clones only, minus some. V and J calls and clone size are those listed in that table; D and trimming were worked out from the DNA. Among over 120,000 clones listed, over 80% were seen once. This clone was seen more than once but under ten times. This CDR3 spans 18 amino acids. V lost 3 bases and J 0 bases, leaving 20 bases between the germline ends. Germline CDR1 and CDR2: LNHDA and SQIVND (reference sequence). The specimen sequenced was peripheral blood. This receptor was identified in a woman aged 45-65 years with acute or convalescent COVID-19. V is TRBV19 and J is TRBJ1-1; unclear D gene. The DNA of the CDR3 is TGTGCCAGTAGTATGGTCTCTCCGGGAGCTTCATTGAACACTGAAGCTTTCTTT. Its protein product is CASSMVSPGASLNTEAFF.